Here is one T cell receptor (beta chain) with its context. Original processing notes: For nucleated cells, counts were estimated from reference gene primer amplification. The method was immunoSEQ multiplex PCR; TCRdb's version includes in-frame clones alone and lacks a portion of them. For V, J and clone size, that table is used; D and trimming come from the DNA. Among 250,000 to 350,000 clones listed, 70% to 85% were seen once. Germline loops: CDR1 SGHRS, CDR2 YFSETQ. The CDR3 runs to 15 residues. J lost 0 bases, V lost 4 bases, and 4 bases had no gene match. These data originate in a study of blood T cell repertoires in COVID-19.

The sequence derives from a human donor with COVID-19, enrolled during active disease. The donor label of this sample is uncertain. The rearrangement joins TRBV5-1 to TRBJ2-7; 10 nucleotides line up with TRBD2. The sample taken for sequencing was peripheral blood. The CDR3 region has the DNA TGCGCCAGCAGCCTCAGGACTAGCGGCTCCTACGAGCAGTACTTC. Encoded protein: CASSLRTSGSYEQYF.